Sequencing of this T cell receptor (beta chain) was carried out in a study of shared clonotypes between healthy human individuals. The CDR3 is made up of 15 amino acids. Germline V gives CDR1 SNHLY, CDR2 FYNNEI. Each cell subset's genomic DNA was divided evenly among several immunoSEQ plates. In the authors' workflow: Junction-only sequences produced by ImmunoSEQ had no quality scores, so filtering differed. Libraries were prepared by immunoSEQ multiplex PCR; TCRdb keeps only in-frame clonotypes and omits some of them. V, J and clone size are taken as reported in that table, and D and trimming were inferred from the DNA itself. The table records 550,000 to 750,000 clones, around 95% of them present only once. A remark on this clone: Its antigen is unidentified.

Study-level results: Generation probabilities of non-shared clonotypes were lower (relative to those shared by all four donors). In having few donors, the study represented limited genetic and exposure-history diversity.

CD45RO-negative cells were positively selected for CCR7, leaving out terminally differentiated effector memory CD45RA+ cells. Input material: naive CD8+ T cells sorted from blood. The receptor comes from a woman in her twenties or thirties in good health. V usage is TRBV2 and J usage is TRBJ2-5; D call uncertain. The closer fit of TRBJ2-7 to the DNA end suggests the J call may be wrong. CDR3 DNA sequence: TGTGCCAGCAGTGAAGGTCATGATTACTCCTACGAGCAGTACTTC. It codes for CASSEGHDYSYEQYF.